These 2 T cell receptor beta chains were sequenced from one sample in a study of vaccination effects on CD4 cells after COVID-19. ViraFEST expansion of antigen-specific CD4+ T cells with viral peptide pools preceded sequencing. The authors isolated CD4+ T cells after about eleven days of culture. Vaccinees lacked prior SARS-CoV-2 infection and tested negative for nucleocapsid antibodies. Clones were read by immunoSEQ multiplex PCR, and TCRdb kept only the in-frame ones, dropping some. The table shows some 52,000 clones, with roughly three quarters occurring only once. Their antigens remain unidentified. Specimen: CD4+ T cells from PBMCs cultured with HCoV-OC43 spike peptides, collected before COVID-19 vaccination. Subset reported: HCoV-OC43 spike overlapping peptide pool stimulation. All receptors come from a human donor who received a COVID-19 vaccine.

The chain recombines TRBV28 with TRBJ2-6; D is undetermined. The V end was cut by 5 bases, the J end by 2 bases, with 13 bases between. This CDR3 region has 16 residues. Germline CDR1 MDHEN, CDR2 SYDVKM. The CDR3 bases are TGTGCCAGCAGTCCCCCCGGCCCCACTGGGGCCAACGTCCTGACTTTC. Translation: CASSPPGPTGANVLTF. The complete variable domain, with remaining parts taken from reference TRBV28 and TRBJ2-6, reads DVKVTQSSRYLVKRTGEKVFLECVQDMDHENMFWYRQDPGLGLRLIYFSYDVKMKEKGDIPEGYSVSREKKERFSLILESASTNQTSMYLCASSPPGPTGANVLTFGAGSRLTVL.

As DNA, the CDR3 is TGTGCCAGCAGCGTAGCGGGGAGCACAGATACGCAGTATTTT. The encoded protein is CASSVAGSTDTQYF. This chain joins TRBV9 and TRBJ2-3, with D possibly being TRBD2 (5 bases). Trimming shortened V by 0 bases and J by 0 bases, and 5 bases separated the two germline ends. CDR1 and CDR2 from the germline V gene are SGDLS and YYNGEE. CDR3 size: 14 residues. Looking up the rest from reference TRBV9 and TRBJ2-3 gives the full variable domain: DSGVTQTPKHLITATGQRVTLRCSPRSGDLSVYWYQQSLDQGLQFLIQYYNGEERAKGNILERFSAQQFPDLHSELNLSSLELGDSALYFCASSVAGSTDTQYFGPGTRLTVL.